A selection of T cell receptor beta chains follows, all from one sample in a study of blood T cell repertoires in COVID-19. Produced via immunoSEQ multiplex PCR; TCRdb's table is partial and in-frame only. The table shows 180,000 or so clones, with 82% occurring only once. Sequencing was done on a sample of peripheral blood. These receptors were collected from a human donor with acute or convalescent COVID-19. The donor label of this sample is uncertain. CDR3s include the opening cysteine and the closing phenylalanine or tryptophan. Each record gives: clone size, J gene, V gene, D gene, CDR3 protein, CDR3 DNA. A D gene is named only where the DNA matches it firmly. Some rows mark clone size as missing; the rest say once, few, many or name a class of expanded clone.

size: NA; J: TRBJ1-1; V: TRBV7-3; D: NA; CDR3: CASSLTGRTEAFF; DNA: TGTGCCAGCAGCTTAACCGGGAGGACTGAAGCTTTCTTT
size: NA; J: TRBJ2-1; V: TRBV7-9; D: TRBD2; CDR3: CASSPQRLAGGEQFF; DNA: TGTGCCAGCAGCCCTCAGCGACTAGCGGGCGGGGAGCAGTTCTTC
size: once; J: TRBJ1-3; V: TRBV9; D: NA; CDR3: CASSPREGSGNTIYF; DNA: TGTGCCAGCAGCCCCCGGGAGGGCTCTGGAAACACCATATATTTT
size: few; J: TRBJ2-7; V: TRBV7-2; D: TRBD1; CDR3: CASSLQGASYEQYF; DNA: TGTGCCAGCAGCTTGCAGGGGGCCTCCTACGAGCAGTACTTC
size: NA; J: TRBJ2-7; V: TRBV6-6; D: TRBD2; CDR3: CASCRERSAGGPEQYF; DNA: TGTGCCAGCTGTAGAGAGCGCAGCGCGGGAGGGCCGGAGCAGTACTTC
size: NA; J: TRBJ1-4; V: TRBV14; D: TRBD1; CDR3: CASSQGQGNEKLFF; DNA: TGTGCCAGCAGCCAAGGACAGGGTAATGAAAAACTGTTTTTT
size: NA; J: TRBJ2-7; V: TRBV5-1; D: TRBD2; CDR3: CASSAASGAFYEQYF; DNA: TGCGCCAGTTCGGCGGCTAGCGGGGCCTTCTACGAGCAGTACTTC
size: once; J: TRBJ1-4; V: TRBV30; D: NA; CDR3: CACKSDEKLFF; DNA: TGTGCCTGCAAATCAGATGAAAAACTGTTTTTT
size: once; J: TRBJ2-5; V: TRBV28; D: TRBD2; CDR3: CASSFQTSGRKETQYF; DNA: TGTGCCAGCAGCTTCCAGACTAGCGGGAGAAAAGAGACCCAGTACTTC
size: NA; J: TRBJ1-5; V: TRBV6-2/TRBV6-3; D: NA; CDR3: CASSYQQGHQPQHF; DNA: TGTGCCAGCAGTTACCAGCAGGGGCATCAGCCCCAGCATTTT
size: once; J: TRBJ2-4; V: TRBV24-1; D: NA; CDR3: CATSDRGVIQYF; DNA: TGTGCCACCAGTGACAGGGGCGTCATTCAGTACTTC
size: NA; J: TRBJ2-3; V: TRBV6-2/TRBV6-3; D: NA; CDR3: CASSPSGLTDTQYF; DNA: TGTGCCAGCAGTCCCAGCGGCCTCACAGATACGCAGTATTTT
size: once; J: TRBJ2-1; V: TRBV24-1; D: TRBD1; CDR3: CATSERTGINEQFF; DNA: TGTGCCACCAGTGAAAGGACAGGGATTAATGAGCAGTTCTTC
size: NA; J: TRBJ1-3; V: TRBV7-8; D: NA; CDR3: CASTIRLPLSGNTIYF; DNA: TGTGCCAGCACAATACGACTCCCCCTCTCTGGAAACACCATATATTTT
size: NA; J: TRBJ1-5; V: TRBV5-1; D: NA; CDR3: CASSTEGGNQPQHF; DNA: TGCGCCAGCAGCACCGAAGGCGGGAATCAGCCCCAGCATTTT
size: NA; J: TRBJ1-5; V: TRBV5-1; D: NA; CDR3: CASSPQGFQGQPQHF; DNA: TGCGCCAGCAGCCCCCAGGGGTTTCAGGGTCAGCCCCAGCATTTT
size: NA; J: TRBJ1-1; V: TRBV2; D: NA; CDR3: CASRGASLTEAFF; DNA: TGTGCCAGCAGGGGGGCGAGTCTCACTGAAGCTTTCTTT
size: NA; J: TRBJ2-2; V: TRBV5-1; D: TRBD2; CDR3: CASRPGLVNGELFF; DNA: TGCGCCAGCAGACCGGGACTAGTGAACGGGGAGCTGTTTTTT
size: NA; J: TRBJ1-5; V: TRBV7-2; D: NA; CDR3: CASSLGGGRGNQPQHF; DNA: TGTGCCAGCAGCTTAGGAGGGGGTCGGGGCAATCAGCCCCAGCATTTT
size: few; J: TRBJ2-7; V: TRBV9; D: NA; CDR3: CASSVGGQALPYEQYF; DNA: TGTGCCAGCAGCGTCGGGGGGCAGGCCCTCCCCTACGAGCAGTACTTC
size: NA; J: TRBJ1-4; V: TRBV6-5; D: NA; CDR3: CASRLSWHEKLFF; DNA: TGTGCCAGCAGATTATCGTGGCATGAAAAACTGTTTTTT
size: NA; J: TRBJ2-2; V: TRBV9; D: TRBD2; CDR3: CASSVRSGRTPRAAGELFF; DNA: TGTGCCAGCAGCGTAAGGAGCGGGAGGACCCCCCGCGCGGCCGGGGAGCTGTTTTTT
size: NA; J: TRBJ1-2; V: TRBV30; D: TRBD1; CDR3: CAWSVGQGNYGYTF; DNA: TGTGCCTGGAGTGTAGGACAGGGGAACTATGGCTACACCTTC
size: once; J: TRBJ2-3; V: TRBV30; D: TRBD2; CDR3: CAWSVRGGRADTQYF; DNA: TGTGCCTGGAGTGTAAGGGGCGGGAGGGCAGATACGCAGTATTTT
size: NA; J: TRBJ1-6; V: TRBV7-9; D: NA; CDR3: CATGGWDSPLHF; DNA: TGTGCCACCGGGGGGTGGGATTCACCCCTCCACTTT
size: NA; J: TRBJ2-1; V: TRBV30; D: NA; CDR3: CAWSVQGSPGQFF; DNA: TGTGCCTGGAGTGTACAAGGCAGCCCGGGGCAGTTCTTC
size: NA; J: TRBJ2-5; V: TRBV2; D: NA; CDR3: CASTATGTAGETQYF; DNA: TGTGCCAGCACTGCCACCGGGACAGCGGGAGAGACCCAGTACTTC
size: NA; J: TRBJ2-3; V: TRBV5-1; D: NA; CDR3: CASSLGVSGGSDTQYF; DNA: TGCGCCAGCAGCCTGGGCGTTAGCGGAGGTTCAGATACGCAGTATTTT
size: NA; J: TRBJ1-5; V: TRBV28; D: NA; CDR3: CASSWDIYNQPQHF; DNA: TGTGCCAGCAGCTGGGACATCTACAATCAGCCCCAGCATTTT
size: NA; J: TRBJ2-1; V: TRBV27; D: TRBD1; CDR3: CASSSGQVDEQFF; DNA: TGTGCCAGCAGTTCGGGACAGGTTGATGAGCAGTTCTTC
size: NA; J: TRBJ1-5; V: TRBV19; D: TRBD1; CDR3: CASSWTGAVGNQPQHF; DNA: TGTGCCAGTAGCTGGACAGGGGCTGTTGGCAATCAGCCCCAGCATTTT
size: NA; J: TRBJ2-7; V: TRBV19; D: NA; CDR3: CASSIEMGSTYEQYF; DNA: TGTGCCAGTAGTATAGAAATGGGCAGTACCTACGAGCAGTACTTC
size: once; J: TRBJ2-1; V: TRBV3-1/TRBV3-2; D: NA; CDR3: CASSQASGNPSNEQFF; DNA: TGTGCCAGCAGCCAAGCATCCGGGAACCCTAGCAATGAGCAGTTCTTC
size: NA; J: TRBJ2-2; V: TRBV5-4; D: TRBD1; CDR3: CASSSLQGAPGELFF; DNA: TGTGCCAGCAGCTCGTTACAGGGGGCCCCCGGGGAGCTGTTTTTT
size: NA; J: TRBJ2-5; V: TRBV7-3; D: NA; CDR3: CASSPRGRGQPQETQYF; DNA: TGTGCCAGCAGCCCACGGGGCAGGGGCCAACCCCAAGAGACCCAGTACTTC
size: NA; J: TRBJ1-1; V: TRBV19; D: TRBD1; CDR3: CASSARLGQGSMWNTEAFF; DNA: TGTGCCAGTAGTGCCCGCCTTGGACAGGGGTCTATGTGGAACACTGAAGCTTTCTTT
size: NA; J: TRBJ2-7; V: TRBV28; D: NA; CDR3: CASSHSGTRAYEQYF; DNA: TGTGCCAGCAGTCATTCCGGGACAAGAGCCTACGAGCAGTACTTC
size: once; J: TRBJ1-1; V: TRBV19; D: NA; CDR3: CASSMEINTEAFF; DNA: TGTGCCAGTAGTATGGAGATAAACACTGAAGCTTTCTTT
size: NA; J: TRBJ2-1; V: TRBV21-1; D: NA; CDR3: CASSRGLAGEFYNEQFF; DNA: TGTGCCAGCAGCAGGGGACTAGCGGGAGAGTTCTACAATGAGCAGTTCTTC
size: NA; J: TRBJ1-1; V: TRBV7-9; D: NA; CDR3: CASSPQNTEAFF; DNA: TGTGCCAGCAGCCCACAAAACACTGAAGCTTTCTTT